The 26 T cell receptor beta chains below come from one sample, sequenced in a study of breast tumors, draining lymph nodes, adjacent tissues. The lymph nodes were axillary draining lymph nodes from breast cancer patients. MiXCR, applied by TCRdb to the multiplex PCR reads, yields one record per CDR3 protein. Here the sample spans approximately 300,000 distinct CDR3 sequences, 30% being singletons. The specimen was axillary lymph node tissue. The receptor set was obtained from a female donor with breast cancer. Some clones in this sample may be carry-over from other donors' samples.

V is TRBV19 and J is TRBJ2-5; TRBD2 agrees at 10 bases. This CDR3 has 14 amino acids. Germline CDR1 LNHDA, CDR2 SQIVND (reference sequence). V trimming: 7 bases; J trimming: 4 bases; junction bases outside the gene matches: 6. CDR3 sequence: CASNLAGDLETQYF. For the CDR3, the DNA is TGTGCCAGTAACCTAGCGGGAGATCTAGAGACCCAGTACTTC.

This clonotype showed up many times. This rearrangement joins TRBV19 to TRBJ1-2; TRBD1 agrees at 9 bases. V lost 4 bases, J lost 3 bases, and 6 bases stayed unmatched. Germline loops: CDR1 LNHDA, CDR2 SQIVND (reference sequence). The CDR3 has 15 residues. CDR3 nucleotides: TGTGCCAGTAGTAACCGACAGGGGGGCGACTATGGCTACACCTTC. Residues: CASSNRQGGDYGYTF.

This clonotype was found many times. The chain employs TRBV25-1 and TRBJ2-7; maybe TRBD2 (6 bases). Germline CDR1 MGHDK, CDR2 SYGVNS. Trimming stripped 6 bases from V and 4 bases from J, with 13 bases between. The CDR3 spans 13 residues. This chain's CDR3 is CASSSREVYEQYF. In nucleotides, the CDR3 is TGTGCCAGCAGCTCTAGGGAGGTGTACGAGCAGTACTTC.

The sample holds many counts of this clonotype. The CDR3 region is CASGTGLASYEQYF. CDR3 in DNA: TGTGCTAGTGGGACGGGACTAGCCTCCTACGAGCAGTACTTC. V usage is TRBV12-5 and J usage is TRBJ2-7; 9 nucleotides align to TRBD2. Germline CDR1 reads LGHNT; CDR2 reads FRNRAP. The CDR3 consists of 14 residues. Losses at the gene ends were 6 bases for V and 0 bases for J; bases not matched to a gene: 3.

This clonotype has at least ten counts. V usage is TRBV12-3 or TRBV12-4 and J usage is TRBJ1-4; TRBD1 matches at 9 bases. With V trimmed by 3 bases and J by 2 bases, 7 bases remained unmatched. CDR3 length: 17 amino acids. CDR3 DNA: TGTGCCAGCAGTTTCCTACAGGGGGCCTTGACTAATGAAAAACTGTTTTTT. It codes for CASSFLQGALTNEKLFF.

The CDR3 region has the DNA TGTGCCACATCCTCGGCAGCGAACACTGAAGCTTTCTTT. Translated, it gives CATSSAANTEAFF. The gene calls are TRBV19 and TRBJ1-1; unclear D gene. The CDR3 contains 13 residues. V was cut by 10 bases and J by 1 base, with 13 bases left in between. The germline V gene has CDR1 LNHDA and CDR2 SQIVND (reference sequence).

This clonotype has more than one count but fewer than ten. At one of its ends the junction is not consistent with the germline gene, which may arise from a read error. The CDR3 sequence is CSARKLPYEPYF. CDR3 bases: TGCAGTGCTAGAAAGCTCCCCTACGAGCCGTACTTC. The V and J genes are TRBV20-1 and TRBJ2-7; D not certain. CDR1 and CDR2 from the germline V gene are DFQATT and SNEGSKA (reference sequence). The CDR3 length is 12 residues.

This rearrangement joins TRBV6-1 to TRBJ2-1, with 9 bases fitting TRBD1. V gave up 6 bases and J gave up 5 bases; unmatched junction bases: 11. Germline V gene data show CDR1 as MNHNS and CDR2 as SASEGT. There are 16 residues in the CDR3. For the CDR3, the DNA is TGTGCCAGCAGCCGAACCGGGACAGGGTTTGACAATGAGCAGTTCTTC. It codes for CASSRTGTGFDNEQFF.

This clonotype was seen at least ten times. The chain couples TRBV9 to TRBJ1-4, with D unresolved. Trimming stripped 0 bases from V and 8 bases from J, with 14 bases between. The germline V gene encodes CDR1 SGDLS and CDR2 YYNGEE. The CDR3 is 15 amino acids. In DNA form, the CDR3 reads TGTGCCAGCAGCGTAGGGGTTCAAGATCGGGAAAAACTGTTTTTT. It codes for CASSVGVQDREKLFF.

V and J are TRBV2 and TRBJ2-7; D is perhaps TRBD1 (6 bases). The germline V gene has CDR1 SNHLY and CDR2 FYNNEI. This CDR3 comprises 14 residues. The CDR3 DNA is TGTGCTACACAGGGCCCCCACAGCTCCTACGAGCAGTACTTC. This codes for CATQGPHSSYEQYF.

The rearrangement joins TRBV28 to TRBJ1-5; tentatively, D is TRBD1 (6 bases). CDR1 and CDR2 from the germline V gene are MDHEN and SYDVKM. The CDR3 is 12 amino acids. V was cut by 6 bases and J by 8 bases, with 11 bases left in between. The CDR3 is CASRGGYEPQHF. CDR3 nucleotides: TGTGCCAGCAGGGGGGGCTATGAGCCCCAGCATTTT.

This clonotype has at least ten counts. The chain couples TRBV13 to TRBJ1-3, with 7 bases aligning to TRBD1. CDR3 length equals 16 residues. Germline values: CDR1 PRHDT, CDR2 FYEKMQ (reference sequence). With 5 bases clipped from V and 0 bases from J, the junction kept 7 bases outside the gene matches. This CDR3 reads CASSTGTVSSGNTIYF. CDR3 nucleotide sequence: TGTGCCAGCAGCACAGGGACAGTTAGCTCTGGAAACACCATATATTTT.

Remarks on this clonotype: The conserved phenylalanine or tryptophan normally closing the CDR3 is absent here, so this likely arose from a read error. Because the CDR3's place on the DNA is in doubt, the DNA is left out and the CDR3 is given as listed by TCRdb. The chain joins TRBV7-9 to TRBJ2-2; the listed D gene, TRBD1, was not tested against the DNA. The CDR3 is 16 residues long, counting both termini. The germline CDR1 and CDR2 sequences are SEHNR and FQNEAQ (reference sequence). The CDR3 sequence is CASSITGTKFGGEPFL.

A note on this clonotype: Possible read error: a much larger clone is one base away. V is TRBV5-4 and J is TRBJ2-2; possible D gene TRBD1, 5 bases. Deletions cut 4 bases from V and 3 bases from J, with 13 bases between. The CDR3 is made up of 15 amino acids. Per the germline V gene, CDR1 is SGHNT and CDR2 is YYREEE (reference sequence). CDR3 bases: TGTGCCAGCAGCCTGGTAGGGGCCGACACCGGGGAGCTGTTTTTT. It yields the protein CASSLVGADTGELFF.

This clonotype was seen repeatedly, ten times or more. V and J are TRBV11-3 and TRBJ2-3, with 8 bases fitting TRBD2. The CDR3 is made up of 15 amino acids. In germline, CDR1 is SGHNT, CDR2 YENEEA. Losses at the gene ends were 3 bases for V and 5 bases for J; bases not matched to a gene: 7. The DNA for the CDR3 is TGTGCCAGCAGCTTTTTCCGGGAGGGCCGAGATACGCAGTATTTT. Its translation: CASSFFREGRDTQYF. The variable domain in full, completed from reference TRBV11-3 and TRBJ2-3, reads EAGVVQSPRYKIIEKKQPVAFWCNPISGHNTLYWYLQNLGQGPELLIRYENEEAVDDSQLPKDRFSAERLKGVDSTLKIQPAELGDSAVYLCASSFFREGRDTQYFGPGTRLTVL.

This clonotype was counted ten times or more. This chain connects TRBV9 to TRBJ2-7; 9 nucleotides align to TRBD1. V lost 2 bases to trimming and J lost 4 bases; unmatched junction nucleotides: 4. Germline V gene sequence: CDR1 SGDLS, CDR2 YYNGEE. This CDR3 contains 14 residues. The CDR3 loop reads CASSVDGTGYEQYF. Written as DNA, the CDR3 is TGTGCCAGCAGCGTCGACGGGACAGGGTACGAGCAGTACTTC.

This clonotype was recorded many times. The chain is built from TRBV12-3 or TRBV12-4 and TRBJ2-7; the D call may be TRBD1 or TRBD2 (6 bases each). Trimming took 7 bases from V and 0 from J, leaving 13 bases between them. CDR3 length: 14 amino acids. CDR3: CASNQGGFSYEQYF. CDR3 in DNA: TGTGCCAGCAACCAAGGGGGGTTCTCCTACGAGCAGTACTTC.

This clonotype occurred many times. The chain has TRBV3-1 and TRBJ1-4; TRBD1 agrees at 11 bases. CDR3 length: 13 residues. Per germline, CDR1 LGHDT and CDR2 YNNKEL (reference sequence). V lost 6 bases and J lost 10; bases outside the gene matches: 4. The CDR3 DNA reads TGTGCCAGCAGTGGGACAGGGGGAGGAAAACTGTTTTTT. Encoded protein: CASSGTGGGKLFF.

Points on this clonotype: The germline gene is not matched at one end of the junction; a read error may be the cause. The chain joins TRBV2 to TRBJ1-1; weak D call: TRBD1 (5 bases). This CDR3 region has 14 residues. Germline V gives CDR1 SNHLY, CDR2 FYNNEI. The DNA of the CDR3 is TGTGCCAGCAGTTTGCCGGCAGGGAACACTGAAGCTCTCTTT. The encoded protein is CASSLPAGNTEALF.

This clonotype was seen more than once but under ten times. J is TRBJ2-7 and V is TRBV20-1; possible D gene TRBD2, 5 bases. Trimming took off 6 bases at V and 6 bases at J, with 21 bases between the two ends. Per germline, CDR1 DFQATT and CDR2 SNEGSKA (reference sequence). The CDR3 spans 14 residues. CDR3 protein: CSATKPLAPSEQYF. In DNA, the CDR3 is TGCAGTGCAACCAAGCCCCTAGCCCCCTCCGAGCAGTACTTC.

In this sample, this clonotype turned up many times. The CDR3 loop is CASSQVGGNTGELFF. The DNA for the CDR3 is TGTGCCAGCAGCCAAGTTGGAGGGAACACCGGGGAGCTGTTTTTT. This chain links TRBV14 with TRBJ2-2, with D possibly being TRBD2 (5 bases). The ends were cut back, 1 base at V and 1 base at J, with 7 bases in the middle. Germline values: CDR1 SGHDN, CDR2 FVKESK. The CDR3 is made up of 15 amino acids.

This clonotype was counted at least ten times. The chain joins TRBV14 to TRBJ1-2, with no clear D. This CDR3 is 15 amino acids long. V gave up 1 base and J gave up 2 bases, with 11 bases separating them. Per germline, CDR1 SGHDN and CDR2 FVKESK. CDR3 coding DNA: TGTGCCAGCAGCCAAGGTTTAGCGGGCAACTATGGCTACACCTTC. It specifies CASSQGLAGNYGYTF.

This clonotype came up many times. The chain recombines TRBV20-1 with TRBJ1-6; D not certain. Germline V gives CDR1 DFQATT, CDR2 SNEGSKA (reference sequence). This CDR3 comprises 14 residues. V was pared by 1 base and J by 9 bases, with 13 bases between. The CDR3 protein is CSARVPGNISPLHF. Written as DNA, the CDR3 is TGCAGTGCTAGAGTACCTGGCAACATTTCACCCCTCCACTTT.

V usage is TRBV24-1 and J usage is TRBJ2-3; the D gene could be TRBD1 or TRBD2 (5 bases each). Germline CDR1 is KGHDR and CDR2 is SFDVKD. The CDR3 extends over 17 amino acids. V was pared by 0 bases and J by 2 bases, with 14 bases between. In DNA, the CDR3 is TGTGCCACCAGTGATTTGCCCGGGACGGTAAACACAGATACGCAGTATTTT. Translated: CATSDLPGTVNTDTQYF.

A note on this clonotype: At one end the junction does not follow the germline gene, possibly because of a read error. The V call is TRBV29-1, the J call TRBJ2-6; D is uncertain. CDR3 length equals 11 residues. Per germline, CDR1 SQVTM and CDR2 ANQGSEA. For the CDR3, the DNA is TGCAGCGTTGAACAGGCATACACTGAAGCTTTC. This encodes CSVEQAYTEAF.

A word on this clonotype: Since a much larger clone is just one base distant, this may be a read error. The chain has TRBV6-5 and TRBJ2-5; either TRBD1 or TRBD2 may supply D (5 bases each). The CDR3 has 13 residues. Germline V gene lookup returns CDR1 MNHEY and CDR2 SVGAGI. The V and J ends lost 6 bases and 5 bases respectively, with 13 bases between them. The CDR3 is CASSRGWGETQYF. The CDR3, as DNA: TGTGCCAGCAGCCGAGGGTGGGGGGAGACCCAGTACTTC.